This TCR beta chain came from a study of CD8+ T cells in alopecia areata. Study conclusions and caveats: Across lesional scalp, and particularly alopecia totalis/universalis, clonality surpassed that of normal scalp. Normal skin's resident alphabeta T cells are also sequenced in scalp samples.

Trimming at V came to 3 bases and at J to 5 bases, leaving 9 bases not matched to a gene. Germline V lookup: CDR1 SGHRS, CDR2 YFSETQ. This CDR3 is 16 amino acids long. cDNA prepared by RNA extraction and subsequent reverse transcription served as the template for sequencing. Assay: immunoSEQ multiplex PCR; the TCRdb copy retains only in-frame clones and omits some. The sample carries about 210,000 clones, roughly two fifths recorded once. Treatment specified: oral pan-JAK inhibitor, 5-10 mg twice daily. Worth noting for this clone: The antigen is not known.

J is TRBJ2-1 and V is TRBV5-1; 9 bases are a match to TRBD2. The starting material was CD4+ T cells sorted from blood, obtained at approximately week 30, from a patient treated with tofacitinib. The clonotype comes from a human donor with alopecia areata. Here the CDR3 reads CASSYVAGVNNNEQFF. As DNA, the CDR3 is TGCGCCAGCAGCTACGTAGCGGGAGTTAATAACAATGAGCAGTTCTTC.